One sample yielded the 21 T cell receptor beta chains listed below, sequenced in a study of blood T cell repertoires in COVID-19. The protocol was immunoSEQ multiplex PCR, while the TCRdb copy is restricted to in-frame clones and leaves out a portion. This sample carries 220,000 or so clones, around 84% of them seen once, and the ten largest clones take less than 6.5%. The sequenced material came from peripheral blood. The receptors here all came from a woman aged 60-75 years who had recovered from COVID-19.

The rearrangement links TRBV9 to TRBJ2-1; TRBD2 agrees at 10 bases. The J segment lost 4 bases and the V segment lost 0 bases, leaving 4 bases of the junction unmatched. This CDR3 region has 16 residues. Germline V gene sequence: CDR1 SGDLS, CDR2 YYNGEE. The DNA for the CDR3 is TGTGCCAGCAGCGTAGGGCTAGCGGGGGTTTACAATGAGCAGTTCTTC. Amino acid sequence: CASSVGLAGVYNEQFF.

The chain combines TRBV4-1 with TRBJ2-1; no reliable D call. Germline CDR1 MGHRA, CDR2 YSYEKL. This CDR3 comprises 14 residues. Deletions cut 4 bases from V and 7 bases from J, with 14 bases between. The CDR3 DNA reads as TGCGCCAGCAGCCTTCGCGAGCTCCTGAATGAGCAGTTCTTC. Protein product: CASSLRELLNEQFF.

The chain couples TRBV7-2 to TRBJ1-2; 9 bases align to TRBD1. The V and J ends lost 6 bases and 2 bases, in that order; junction bases with no gene match: 4. There are 14 residues in the CDR3. Germline V gives CDR1 SGHTA, CDR2 FQGNSA. This CDR3 reads CASSNDRGNYGYTF. The CDR3 DNA follows: TGTGCCAGCAGTAATGACAGGGGGAACTATGGCTACACCTTC.

The rearrangement links TRBV11-2 to TRBJ1-1; D remains unclear. Trimming shortened V by 1 base and J by 2 bases, and 11 bases separated the two germline ends. The CDR3 is made up of 15 amino acids. Germline CDR1 reads SGHAT; CDR2 reads FQNNGV. CDR3 bases: TGTGCCAGCAGCTTAGCTCAGGCGCTAAACACTGAAGCTTTCTTT. Its translation: CASSLAQALNTEAFF. Full variable domain (outside the CDR3, taken from reference TRBV11-2 and TRBJ1-1): EAGVAQSPRYKIIEKRQSVAFWCNPISGHATLYWYQQILGQGPKLLIQFQNNGVVDDSQLPKDRFSAERLKGVDSTLKIQPAKLEDSAVYLCASSLAQALNTEAFFGQGTRLTVV.

This clone was found a few times. The CDR3, as DNA: TGTGCCAGCAGCGGCAGGGGGATAGCTTCTGAAGCTTTCTTT. Encoded protein: CASSGRGIASEAFF. This chain links TRBV9 with TRBJ1-1; 7 bases align to TRBD1. Germline lookup yields CDR1 SGDLS and CDR2 YYNGEE. Trimming at V came to 3 bases and at J to 6 bases, leaving 8 bases not matched to a gene. This CDR3 comprises 14 residues.

The chain recombines TRBV19 with TRBJ2-3, with D perhaps TRBD2 (5 bases). Trimming took off 6 bases at V and 5 bases at J, with 12 bases between the two ends. Per germline, CDR1 LNHDA and CDR2 SQIVND (reference sequence). The CDR3 totals 13 residues. CDR3 DNA: TGTGCCAGTAGCCCGGGAACGGGAGATACGCAGTATTTT. It codes for CASSPGTGDTQYF.

The J gene is TRBJ2-7, the V gene TRBV29-1, with D perhaps matching TRBD1 (6 bases). Germline loops: CDR1 SQVTM, CDR2 ANQGSEA. Trimming removed 4 bases at V and 5 bases at J, with 12 bases between. The length of the CDR3 is 12 residues. In DNA, the CDR3 is TGCAGCGTTGGGGCACAGGGCAACGAGCAGTACTTC. This gives the protein CSVGAQGNEQYF.

Only one count was recorded for this clone. The V gene is TRBV19, the J gene TRBJ2-3, with 11 bases matching TRBD2. The V segment lost 3 bases and the J segment 3 bases; nucleotides outside the gene matches: 5. The CDR3 spans 16 residues. CDR1 LNHDA and CDR2 SQIVND come from the germline V gene (reference sequence). The CDR3 is CASSILLAGGTDTQYF. The DNA for the CDR3 is TGTGCCAGTAGTATCCTATTAGCGGGGGGGACAGATACGCAGTATTTT.

This chain connects TRBV6-5 to TRBJ2-5; tentatively, D is TRBD1 (5 bases). Germline CDR1 is MNHEY and CDR2 is SVGAGI. V was shortened by 6 bases and J by 4 bases, with 6 bases between the two germline ends. The CDR3 sequence is 11 residues long. The CDR3 nucleotides are TGTGCCAGCAGGACAGCAGAGACCCAGTACTTC. Amino acids: CASRTAETQYF.

This clone has a handful of counts. This chain connects TRBV7-3 to TRBJ2-7; 7 bases fit TRBD1. In germline, CDR1 is SGHTA, CDR2 FQGTGA. V gave up 5 bases and J gave up 4 bases; unmatched junction bases: 5. The CDR3 spans 13 residues. CDR3 DNA sequence: TGTGCCAGCAGCGAGGGACAGAGGTACGAGCAGTACTTC. Protein product: CASSEGQRYEQYF.

The V gene is TRBV5-1, the J gene TRBJ2-5; 9 nucleotides agree with TRBD2. Germline V lookup: CDR1 SGHRS, CDR2 YFSETQ. V lost 0 bases, J lost 1 base, and 4 bases stayed unmatched. This CDR3 spans 16 amino acids. DNA of the CDR3: TGCGCCAGCAGCTTGGCTCTAGCGGGGTTCCAAGAGACCCAGTACTTC. As protein: CASSLALAGFQETQYF.

This clone was detected only a few times. This sequence joins TRBV30 and TRBJ1-1; 9 bases align to TRBD1. Germline V gene data show CDR1 as GTSNPN and CDR2 as SVGIG (reference sequence). This CDR3 contains 12 residues. V was clipped by 2 bases and J by 11 bases; unmatched bases: 6. For the CDR3, the DNA is TGTGCCTGGAGTATAGACAGGGGGGCGGCTTTCTTT. Residues: CAWSIDRGAAFF.

The chain combines TRBV6-5 with TRBJ2-7; 8 bases line up with TRBD1. CDR1 is MNHEY, CDR2 SVGAGI, per germline. V shed 5 bases, J shed 2 bases, and the junction held 5 bases outside the gene matches. The CDR3 sequence is 14 residues long. CDR3 residues: CASSTRDRPYEQYF. The CDR3 region has the DNA TGTGCCAGCAGTACCAGGGACAGGCCCTACGAGCAGTACTTC.

The V gene is TRBV29-1, the J gene TRBJ2-3, with a weak D call TRBD2 (5 bases). With 7 bases removed from V and 2 bases from J, the gap between germline ends came to 16 bases. CDR3 length: 14 amino acids. Germline V CDR1 and CDR2: SQVTM, ANQGSEA. CDR3 sequence reads: CSGGPGYVTDTQYF. Written as DNA, the CDR3 is TGCAGCGGAGGCCCGGGGTATGTCACAGATACGCAGTATTTT.

The genes are TRBV27 and TRBJ1-2; D uncertain. This CDR3 has 13 residues. Germline V gene lookup returns CDR1 MNHEY and CDR2 SMNVEV (reference sequence). V dropped 2 bases and J dropped 6 bases, with 10 bases sitting between them. The CDR3 sequence is CASSLAGDDGYTF. The DNA for the CDR3 is TGTGCCAGCAGTTTAGCCGGAGACGATGGCTACACCTTC.

This clone was picked up a small number of times. This chain connects TRBV14 to TRBJ1-2; D remains ambiguous. The CDR3 is made up of 14 amino acids. The V and J ends lost 1 base and 6 bases respectively, with 12 bases between them. Germline V gene lookup returns CDR1 SGHDN and CDR2 FVKESK. The CDR3: CASSQVPGFNGYTF. CDR3 DNA: TGTGCCAGCAGCCAAGTGCCAGGATTTAATGGCTACACCTTC.

There are a few counts of this clone. V is TRBV13 and J is TRBJ1-2, with a weak D call TRBD1 (6 bases). The CDR3 is 15 amino acids. V was cut by 5 bases and J by 2 bases, with 15 bases left in between. Germline V gene sequence: CDR1 PRHDT, CDR2 FYEKMQ (reference sequence). The CDR3 sequence: CASSQILTGNYGYTF. For the CDR3, the DNA is TGTGCCAGCAGCCAAATACTCACAGGGAACTATGGCTACACCTTC.

The chain has TRBV6-2 or TRBV6-3 and TRBJ2-3; 7 bases are a match to TRBD1. In germline, CDR1 is MNHEY, CDR2 SVGEGT. The CDR3 is made up of 14 amino acids. V trimming: 4 bases; J trimming: 4 bases; junction bases outside the gene matches: 5. Here the CDR3 reads CASSLGGPPDTQYF. The CDR3 region has the DNA TGTGCCAGCAGTTTAGGGGGCCCCCCAGATACGCAGTATTTT.

The CDR3 is CASSPQGTTNEKLFF. The CDR3 DNA reads TGTGCCAGCAGCCCCCAGGGGACAACTAATGAAAAACTGTTTTTT. V is TRBV7-9 and J is TRBJ1-4; possible D gene TRBD1, 6 bases. V was clipped by 5 bases and J by 0 bases, with 10 bases between them. In germline, CDR1 is SEHNR, CDR2 FQNEAQ (reference sequence). There are 15 residues in the CDR3. The entire variable domain, with the rest obtained from reference TRBV7-9 and TRBJ1-4, is as follows: DTGVSQNPRHKITKRGQNVTFRCDPISEHNRLYWYRQTLGQGPEFLTYFQNEAQLEKSRLLSDRFSAERPKGSFSTLEIQRTEQGDSAMYLCASSPQGTTNEKLFFGSGTQLSVL.

This clone was counted only a few times. The chain joins TRBV11-2 to TRBJ2-1; no clear D gene. Trimming stripped 5 bases from V and 8 bases from J, with 10 bases between. Germline CDR1 is SGHAT and CDR2 is FQNNGV. The length of the CDR3 is 12 residues. The DNA for the CDR3 is TGTGCCAGCAGCCCCTCCCCTGATGAGCAGTTCTTC. Translated, it gives CASSPSPDEQFF. Combining the CDR3 with reference TRBV11-2 and TRBJ2-1 gives the whole variable domain EAGVAQSPRYKIIEKRQSVAFWCNPISGHATLYWYQQILGQGPKLLIQFQNNGVVDDSQLPKDRFSAERLKGVDSTLKIQPAKLEDSAVYLCASSPSPDEQFFGPGTRLTVL.

The CDR3 protein is CASSLDHRSTDTQYF. DNA for the CDR3: TGCGCCAGCAGCTTGGATCACAGGAGCACAGATACGCAGTATTTT. V is TRBV5-1 and J is TRBJ2-3; D is perhaps TRBD1 (5 bases). Trimming cost V 0 bases and J 0 bases, with 8 bases left between them. Per germline, CDR1 SGHRS and CDR2 YFSETQ. The CDR3 is made up of 15 amino acids.